This T cell receptor beta chain appears in the sequencing data of a study of blood T cells in healthy people across ages. Primers used in a second PCR of roughly 6 to 11 cycles were a sample-barcoded 5' primer and a J-beta primer mix. MiXCR, applied by TCRdb to the 5' RACE reads, yields one record per CDR3 protein. The sample includes nearly 800,000 distinct CDR3 sequences, 25% of them seen just once. The CDR3 spans 16 residues. Only a few counts were recorded for this clonotype. Mismatch with germline at one junction end may stem from a read error. Another study also made use of these data, one on T cells of mothers and their children.

The sample was blood. This sequence joins TRBV12-3 or TRBV12-4 and TRBJ2-4; D ambiguous. The clonotype was recovered from a boy younger than 18 in good health. The CDR3 region is CASSTDFLGTKDIQYF. DNA for the CDR3: TGTGCCAGCAGTACCGACTTTCTAGGAACCAAAGACATTCAGTACTTC.